The 14 T cell receptor beta chains presented below share a single source sample, sequenced in a study of human T cells and chemical hapten exposure. TCRdb independently ran MiXCR on the RACE reads; one entry per CDR3 protein. The data hold about 270,000 distinct CDR3 sequences, with around 7.3% observed a single time. Regarding time point: pre-sensitization, week 0. The treatment was: therapeutic diphenylcyclopropenone sensitization with weekly scalp DPC. Sample: whole blood, taken in connection with sensitization to the hapten diphenylcyclopropenone (DPC). All receptors come from a man between 18 and 29 years old with alopecia areata. Some clones in this sample may be carry-over from other donors' samples.

This clonotype was counted a few times. This chain connects TRBV3-1 to TRBJ2-4, with D hard to call. CDR1 is LGHDT, CDR2 YNNKEL, per germline (reference sequence). The CDR3 loop spans 12 amino acids. The V end was cut by 4 bases, the J end by 6 bases, with 7 bases between. CDR3 in DNA: TGTGCCAGCAGCCGGCGCCCAAACATTCAGTACTTC. Protein: CASSRRPNIQYF.

The DNA for the CDR3 is TGTGCCAGCAGTTCCACAGGCACCTCTGAGCAGTTCTTC. This encodes CASSSTGTSEQFF. The chain employs TRBV6-5 and TRBJ2-1, with a possible D match to TRBD1 (5 bases). Trimming took off 4 bases at V and 9 bases at J, with 13 bases between the two ends. The germline V gene has CDR1 MNHEY and CDR2 SVGAGI. The CDR3 sequence is 13 residues long.

This clonotype was observed many times. The V call is TRBV5-6, the J call TRBJ2-3; the match to TRBD1 covers 9 bases. Per germline, CDR1 SGHDT and CDR2 YYEEEE. The V segment lost 0 bases and the J segment 2 bases; nucleotides outside the gene matches: 7. The CDR3 covers 17 residues. The CDR3 here is CASSLAGTGTFTDTQYF. CDR3 DNA sequence: TGTGCCAGCAGCTTGGCAGGGACAGGGACCTTCACAGATACGCAGTATTTT.

This clonotype was recorded many times. V and J are TRBV12-2 and TRBJ1-2; TRBD1, the table's D call, lacks a check against the DNA. TRBV12-2 is annotated as a pseudogene. This CDR3 region has 14 residues. CDR3 sequence reads: CASRLQGANYGYTF. The CDR3 DNA is TGTGCAAGTCGCTTACAGGGAGCTAACTATGGCTACACCTTC.

J is TRBJ2-1 and V is TRBV29-1, with 7 bases identical to TRBD1. The V gene's germline CDR1 is SQVTM and CDR2 ANQGSEA. The CDR3 runs to 14 residues. The V gene end was trimmed by 6 bases and the J gene end by 5 bases; junction bases not matched to a gene: 10. CDR3 protein: CSVFPGQLNNEQFF. The CDR3 DNA reads as TGCAGCGTCTTCCCGGGACAGCTCAACAATGAGCAGTTCTTC.

This clonotype was detected only a few times. The chain joins TRBV29-1 to TRBJ1-1; D unresolved. V was pared by 8 bases and J by 2 bases, with 15 bases between. The germline gives CDR1 SQVTM, CDR2 ANQGSEA. There are 13 residues in the CDR3. The CDR3 DNA follows: TGCAGCAACACCCCGGCCGCTAACACTGAAGCTTTCTTT. This encodes CSNTPAANTEAFF. The variable domain in full, completed from reference TRBV29-1 and TRBJ1-1, reads SAVISQKPSRDICQRGTSLTIQCQVDSQVTMMFWYRQQPGQSLTLIATANQGSEATYESGFVIDKFPISRPNLTFSTLTVSNMSPEDSSIYLCSNTPAANTEAFFGQGTRLTVV.

This clonotype came up a few times. This chain links TRBV10-3 with TRBJ1-3, with D perhaps TRBD1 (5 bases). The germline gives CDR1 ENHRY, CDR2 SYGVKD. The CDR3 contains 16 residues. V was clipped by 7 bases and J by 0 bases, with 16 bases between them. CDR3 nucleotides: TGTGCCATCACCTCGGGACTCCTAACCTCTGGAAACACCATATATTTT. It codes for CAITSGLLTSGNTIYF.

This clonotype was detected a few times. The chain has TRBV5-1 and TRBJ1-2; D is ambiguous. In germline, CDR1 is SGHRS, CDR2 YFSETQ. V gave up 5 bases and J gave up 2 bases, with 10 bases separating them. This CDR3 region has 13 residues. The CDR3: CASRSGRNYGYTF. The CDR3 DNA reads as TGCGCCAGCAGGTCGGGCAGAAACTATGGCTACACCTTC.

This clonotype was seen a few times. This chain connects TRBV6-6 to TRBJ2-7, with 7 bases identical to TRBD2. This CDR3 region has 15 residues. Germline assignment: CDR1 MNHNY and CDR2 SVGAGI (reference sequence). The V gene end was trimmed by 8 bases and the J gene end by 0 bases; junction bases not matched to a gene: 10. CDR3 nucleotide sequence: TGTGCCAGCCGAGACGGGGGGTCCTCCTCCTACGAGCAGTACGTC. Translation gives CASRDGGSSSYEQYV.

The chain is built from TRBV18 and TRBJ2-7; D remains unclear. Germline-derived CDR1 and CDR2 are KGHSH and LQKENI. V lost 3 bases and J lost 0, with 9 bases in between. The CDR3 contains 14 residues. The DNA for the CDR3 is TGTGCCAGCTCACCGGAAACAGACTCCTACGAGCAGTACTTC. Translation gives CASSPETDSYEQYF.

This clonotype has a handful of counts. The chain couples TRBV7-2 to TRBJ2-5, with 10 bases identical to TRBD2. This CDR3 comprises 16 residues. The V gene end was trimmed by 5 bases and the J gene end by 1 base; junction bases not matched to a gene: 7. Germline V gene lookup returns CDR1 SGHTA and CDR2 FQGNSA. The CDR3 sequence is CASSMSLAGGQETQYF. In DNA form, the CDR3 reads TGTGCCAGCAGCATGTCCTTAGCGGGGGGCCAAGAGACCCAGTACTTC.

This clonotype was counted only a few times. The chain employs TRBV6-2 or TRBV6-3 and TRBJ1-5, with 8 positions matching TRBD1. Germline values: CDR1 MNHEY, CDR2 SVGEGT. This CDR3 is 13 amino acids long. J lost 5 bases, V lost 7 bases, and 4 bases had no gene match. For the CDR3, the DNA is TGTGCCAGCAATCAGGGGGCATATCAGCCCCAGCATTTT. This encodes CASNQGAYQPQHF.

This clonotype was picked up many times. The gene calls are TRBV20-1 and TRBJ1-1; the D gene is possibly TRBD1 (5 bases). Trimming stripped 4 bases from V and 1 base from J, with 13 bases between. There are 14 residues in the CDR3. CDR1 and CDR2 from the germline V gene are DFQATT and SNEGSKA (reference sequence). Here the CDR3 DNA reads TGCAGTGCTAAGCACAACACAGGGAACACTGAAGCTTTCTTT. This gives the protein CSAKHNTGNTEAFF.

In this sample, this clonotype turned up many times. This chain uses TRBV7-9 with TRBJ1-1; possibly TRBD1 for D (6 bases). V lost 5 bases and J lost 1, with 14 bases in between. Germline CDR1 and CDR2: SEHNR and FQNEAQ (reference sequence). The CDR3 runs 15 residues. The CDR3 sequence: CASSSRQAPNTEAFF. The CDR3, as DNA: TGTGCCAGCAGCAGCAGACAGGCGCCGAACACTGAAGCTTTCTTT.